This T cell receptor beta chain is drawn from a study of blood T cell repertoires in COVID-19. On the study more broadly: Samples taken during acute and convalescent COVID-19 were collected in the United States, Italy and Spain. PBMCs, B-cell-depleted T cells, or T cells were the source of the cDNA or gDNA that made up the material.

In the original workflow: Estimation of nucleated cell counts relied on the amplification of reference gene primers. TCRdb's copy holds only in-frame clones and misses some; the assay was immunoSEQ multiplex PCR. V, J and clone size reflect that table, while D and trimming were determined from the DNA. Seen here are hundreds of thousands of clones, less than 90% observed once, and the top ten hold approximately 4.8%. Assignment of participants to cohorts was predicated upon participant-reported clinical history. The sample consisted of PBMCs or T cells enriched from blood (not recorded which). The receptor's source is a woman in her twenties or thirties who had been exposed to COVID-19.

The CDR3: CASSLGGAVTNEKLFF. The CDR3 DNA follows: TGTGCCAGCAGCTTAGGAGGAGCGGTAACTAATGAAAAACTGTTTTTT. The rearrangement links TRBV11-3 to TRBJ1-4, with D unclear. Germline CDR1 SGHNT, CDR2 YENEEA. With 1 base removed from V and 1 base from J, the gap between germline ends came to 10 bases. The CDR3 consists of 16 residues. Together with reference TRBV11-3 and TRBJ1-4, the CDR3 gives the full variable domain: EAGVVQSPRYKIIEKKQPVAFWCNPISGHNTLYWYLQNLGQGPELLIRYENEEAVDDSQLPKDRFSAERLKGVDSTLKIQPAELGDSAVYLCASSLGGAVTNEKLFFGSGTQLSVL.